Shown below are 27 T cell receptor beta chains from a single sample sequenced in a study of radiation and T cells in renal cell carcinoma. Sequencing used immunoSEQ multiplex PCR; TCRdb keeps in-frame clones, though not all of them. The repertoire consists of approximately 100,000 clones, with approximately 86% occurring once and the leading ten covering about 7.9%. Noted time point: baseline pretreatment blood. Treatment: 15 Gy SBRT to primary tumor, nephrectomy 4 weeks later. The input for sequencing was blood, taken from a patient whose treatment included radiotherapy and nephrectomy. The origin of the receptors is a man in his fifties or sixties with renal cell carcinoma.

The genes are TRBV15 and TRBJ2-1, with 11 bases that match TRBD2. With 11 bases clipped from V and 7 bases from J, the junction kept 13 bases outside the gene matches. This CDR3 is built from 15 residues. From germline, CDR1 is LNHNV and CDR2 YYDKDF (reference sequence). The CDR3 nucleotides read TGTGCCCCGGCCCCCCCTAGCGGGGGGATTAATGAGCAGTTCTTC. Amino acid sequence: CAPAPPSGGINEQFF.

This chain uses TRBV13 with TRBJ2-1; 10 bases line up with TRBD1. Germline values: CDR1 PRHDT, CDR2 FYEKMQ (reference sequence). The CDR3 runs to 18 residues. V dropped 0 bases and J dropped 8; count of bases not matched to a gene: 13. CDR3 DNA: TGTGCCAGCAGCTTAGGCTGGACAGGGGGAAGGAACCCGGATGAGCAGTTCTTC. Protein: CASSLGWTGGRNPDEQFF.

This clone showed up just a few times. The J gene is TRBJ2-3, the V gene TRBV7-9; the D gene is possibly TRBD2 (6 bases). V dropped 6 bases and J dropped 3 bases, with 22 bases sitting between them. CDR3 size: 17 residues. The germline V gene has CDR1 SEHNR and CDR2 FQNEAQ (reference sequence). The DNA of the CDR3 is TGTGCCAGCAGAACCAGGCGGGACGAGAAGGGGACAGATACGCAGTATTTT. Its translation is CASRTRRDEKGTDTQYF.

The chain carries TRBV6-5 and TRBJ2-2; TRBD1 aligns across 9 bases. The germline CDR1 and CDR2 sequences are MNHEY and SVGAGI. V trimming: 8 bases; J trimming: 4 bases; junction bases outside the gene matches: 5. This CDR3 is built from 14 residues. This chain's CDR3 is CASLRQGGTGELFF. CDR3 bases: TGTGCCAGCCTGAGACAGGGGGGCACCGGGGAGCTGTTTTTT.

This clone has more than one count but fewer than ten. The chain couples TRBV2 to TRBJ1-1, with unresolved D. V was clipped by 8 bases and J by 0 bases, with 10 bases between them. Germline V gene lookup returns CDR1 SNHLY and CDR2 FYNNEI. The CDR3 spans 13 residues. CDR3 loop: CASSEDVNTEAFF. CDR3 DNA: TGTGCCAGCTCCGAGGATGTGAACACTGAAGCTTTCTTT.

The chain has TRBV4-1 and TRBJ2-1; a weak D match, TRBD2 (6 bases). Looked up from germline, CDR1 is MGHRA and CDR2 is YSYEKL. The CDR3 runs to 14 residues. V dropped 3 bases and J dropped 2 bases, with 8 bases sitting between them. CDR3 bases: TGCGCCAGCAGCCAGCGGGGAACCTACAATGAGCAGTTCTTC. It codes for CASSQRGTYNEQFF.

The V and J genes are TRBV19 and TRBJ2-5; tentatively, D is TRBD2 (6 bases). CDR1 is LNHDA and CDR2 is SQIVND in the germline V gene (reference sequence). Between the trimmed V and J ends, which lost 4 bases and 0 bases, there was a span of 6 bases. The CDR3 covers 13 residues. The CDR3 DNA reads TGTGCCAGTAGTAGGGACTACCAAGAGACCCAGTACTTC. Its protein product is CASSRDYQETQYF.

The CDR3 DNA sequence: TGTGCCAGCAGCTTAGTTGTACAGAACACTGAAGCTTTCTTT. As protein: CASSLVVQNTEAFF. This sequence joins TRBV7-6 and TRBJ1-1, with no clear D. The germline CDR1 and CDR2 sequences are SGHVS and FNYEAQ. CDR3 size: 14 residues. Deletions cut 1 base from V and 1 base from J, with 7 bases between. Full variable domain (rest looked up from reference TRBV7-6 and TRBJ1-1): GAGVSQSPRYKVTKRGQDVALRCDPISGHVSLYWYRQALGQGPEFLTYFNYEAQQDKSGLPNDRFSAERPEGSISTLTIQRTEQRDSAMYRCASSLVVQNTEAFFGQGTRLTVV.

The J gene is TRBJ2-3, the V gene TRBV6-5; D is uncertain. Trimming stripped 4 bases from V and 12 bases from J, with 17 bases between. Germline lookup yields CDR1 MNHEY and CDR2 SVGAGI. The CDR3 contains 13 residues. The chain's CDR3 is CASSSRLRSPQYF. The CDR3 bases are TGTGCCAGCAGTTCCCGGTTGAGGTCCCCTCAGTATTTT.

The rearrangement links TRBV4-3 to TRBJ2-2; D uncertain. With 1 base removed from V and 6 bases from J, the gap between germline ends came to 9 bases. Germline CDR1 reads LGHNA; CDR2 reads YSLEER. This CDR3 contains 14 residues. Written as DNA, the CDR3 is TGCGCCAGCAGCCAAGGGATGTTGGCCGGGGAGCTGTTTTTT. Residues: CASSQGMLAGELFF.

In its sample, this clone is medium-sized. In nucleotides, the CDR3 is TGTGCCAGCAGCGCAACCGGGGACGGCTCCTACGAGCAGTACTTC. It encodes CASSATGDGSYEQYF. This chain joins TRBV9 and TRBJ2-7, with D tentatively TRBD1 or TRBD2 (5 bases each). The CDR3 extends over 15 amino acids. V lost 3 bases and J lost 0, with 13 bases in between. Germline-derived CDR1 and CDR2 are SGDLS and YYNGEE.

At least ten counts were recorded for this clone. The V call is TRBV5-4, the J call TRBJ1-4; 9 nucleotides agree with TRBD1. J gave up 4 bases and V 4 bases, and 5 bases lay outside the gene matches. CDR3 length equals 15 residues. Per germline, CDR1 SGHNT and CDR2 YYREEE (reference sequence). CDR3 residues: CASSTNRGLNEKLFF. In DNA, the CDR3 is TGTGCCAGCAGCACCAACAGGGGGCTTAATGAAAAACTGTTTTTT.

DNA for the CDR3: TGTGCCAGCAGACGCGTCGGGGACAGCGATCAGCCCCAGCATTTT. This translates into CASRRVGDSDQPQHF. The V and J genes are TRBV27 and TRBJ1-5; the match to TRBD1 covers 7 bases. CDR1 and CDR2 (germline): MNHEY, SMNVEV (reference sequence). Unmatched junction bases numbered 10, after V lost 6 bases and J lost 5 bases. The length of the CDR3 is 15 residues.

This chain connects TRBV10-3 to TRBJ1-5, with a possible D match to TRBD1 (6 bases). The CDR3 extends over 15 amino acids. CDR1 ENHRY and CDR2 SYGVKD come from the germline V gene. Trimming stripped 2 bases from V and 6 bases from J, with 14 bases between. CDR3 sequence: CAISEAGGRSQPQHF. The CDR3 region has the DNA TGTGCCATCAGTGAGGCGGGGGGCAGGAGTCAGCCCCAGCATTTT.

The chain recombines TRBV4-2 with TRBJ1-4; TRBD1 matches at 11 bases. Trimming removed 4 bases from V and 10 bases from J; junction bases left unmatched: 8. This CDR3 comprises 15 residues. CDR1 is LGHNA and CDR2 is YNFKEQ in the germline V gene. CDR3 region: CASSPIRDRGAKLFF. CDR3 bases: TGTGCCAGCAGCCCGATCCGGGACAGGGGGGCAAAACTGTTTTTT.

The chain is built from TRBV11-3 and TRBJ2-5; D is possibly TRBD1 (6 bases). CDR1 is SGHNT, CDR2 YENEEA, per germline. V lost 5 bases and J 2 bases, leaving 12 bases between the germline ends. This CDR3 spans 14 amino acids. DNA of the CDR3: TGTGCCAGCAGCCCAGGGGACATTCAAGAGACCCAGTACTTC. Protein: CASSPGDIQETQYF. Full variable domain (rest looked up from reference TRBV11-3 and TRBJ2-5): EAGVVQSPRYKIIEKKQPVAFWCNPISGHNTLYWYLQNLGQGPELLIRYENEEAVDDSQLPKDRFSAERLKGVDSTLKIQPAELGDSAVYLCASSPGDIQETQYFGPGTRLLVL.

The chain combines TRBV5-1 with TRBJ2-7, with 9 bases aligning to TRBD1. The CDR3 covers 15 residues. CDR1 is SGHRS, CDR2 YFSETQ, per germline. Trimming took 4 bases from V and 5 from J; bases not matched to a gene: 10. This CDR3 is CASSRGVDRGDEQYF. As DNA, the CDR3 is TGCGCCAGCAGCCGAGGGGTGGACAGGGGTGACGAGCAGTACTTC.

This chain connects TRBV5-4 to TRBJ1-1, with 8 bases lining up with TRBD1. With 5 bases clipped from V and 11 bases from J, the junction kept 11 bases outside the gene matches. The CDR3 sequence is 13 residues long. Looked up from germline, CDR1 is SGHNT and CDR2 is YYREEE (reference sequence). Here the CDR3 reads CASSRGQGVEAFF. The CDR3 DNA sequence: TGTGCCAGCAGTCGCGGACAGGGCGTGGAGGCTTTCTTT.

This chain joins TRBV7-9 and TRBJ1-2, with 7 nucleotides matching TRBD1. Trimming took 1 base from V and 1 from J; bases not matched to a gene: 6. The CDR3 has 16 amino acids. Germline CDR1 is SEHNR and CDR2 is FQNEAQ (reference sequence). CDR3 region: CASSLDKTGNNYGYTF. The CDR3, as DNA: TGTGCCAGCAGCTTAGACAAGACAGGGAATAACTATGGCTACACCTTC. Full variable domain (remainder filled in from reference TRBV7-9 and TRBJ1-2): DTGVSQNPRHKITKRGQNVTFRCDPISEHNRLYWYRQTLGQGPEFLTYFQNEAQLEKSRLLSDRFSAERPKGSFSTLEIQRTEQGDSAMYLCASSLDKTGNNYGYTFGSGTRLTVV.

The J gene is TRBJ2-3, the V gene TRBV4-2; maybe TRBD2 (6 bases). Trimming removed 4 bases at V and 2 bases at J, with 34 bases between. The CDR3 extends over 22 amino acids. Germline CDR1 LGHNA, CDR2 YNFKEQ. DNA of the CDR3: TGTGCCAGCAGCCCCTTTTTCTCCGTCAATGTCCGGGACTGGGAAAACACAGATACGCAGTATTTT. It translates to CASSPFFSVNVRDWENTDTQYF.

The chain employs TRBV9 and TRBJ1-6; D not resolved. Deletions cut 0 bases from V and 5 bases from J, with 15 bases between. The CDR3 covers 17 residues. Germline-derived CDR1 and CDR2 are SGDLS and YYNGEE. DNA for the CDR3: TGTGCCAGCAGCGTAGGAGCTTCCGTGGACGATAATTCACCCCTCCACTTT. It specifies CASSVGASVDDNSPLHF.

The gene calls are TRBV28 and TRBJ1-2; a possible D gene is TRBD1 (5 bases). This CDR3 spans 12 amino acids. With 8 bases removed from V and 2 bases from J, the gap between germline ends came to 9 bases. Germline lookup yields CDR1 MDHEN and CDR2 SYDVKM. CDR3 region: CASGDANYGYTF. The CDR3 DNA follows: TGTGCCAGCGGGGACGCGAACTATGGCTACACCTTC.

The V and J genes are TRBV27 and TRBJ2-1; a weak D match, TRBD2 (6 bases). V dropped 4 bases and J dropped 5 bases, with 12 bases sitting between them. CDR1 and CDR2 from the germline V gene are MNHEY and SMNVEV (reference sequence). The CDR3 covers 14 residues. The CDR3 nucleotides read TGTGCCAGCAGTTGGGAGCGGGTAAACAATGAGCAGTTCTTC. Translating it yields CASSWERVNNEQFF.

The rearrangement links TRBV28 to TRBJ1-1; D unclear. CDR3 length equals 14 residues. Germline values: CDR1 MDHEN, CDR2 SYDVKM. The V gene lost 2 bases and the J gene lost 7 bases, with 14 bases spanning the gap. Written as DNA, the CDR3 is TGTGCCAGCAGTTTACACCTCCCTTACTTTGAAGCTTTCTTT. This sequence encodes CASSLHLPYFEAFF.

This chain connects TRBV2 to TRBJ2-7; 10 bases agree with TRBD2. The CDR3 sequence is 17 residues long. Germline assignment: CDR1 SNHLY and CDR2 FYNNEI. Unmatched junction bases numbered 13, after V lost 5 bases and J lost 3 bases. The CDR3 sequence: CASSLSGGDSFLYEQYF. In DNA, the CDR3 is TGTGCCAGCAGTCTGAGCGGGGGGGATTCCTTCCTCTACGAGCAGTACTTC.

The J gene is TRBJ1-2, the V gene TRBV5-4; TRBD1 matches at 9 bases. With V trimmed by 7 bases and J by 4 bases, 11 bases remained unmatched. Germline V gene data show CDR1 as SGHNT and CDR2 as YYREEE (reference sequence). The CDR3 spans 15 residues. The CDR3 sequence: CASGAGQGIVYGYTF. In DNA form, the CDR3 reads TGTGCCAGCGGAGCGGGACAGGGCATCGTCTATGGCTACACCTTC.

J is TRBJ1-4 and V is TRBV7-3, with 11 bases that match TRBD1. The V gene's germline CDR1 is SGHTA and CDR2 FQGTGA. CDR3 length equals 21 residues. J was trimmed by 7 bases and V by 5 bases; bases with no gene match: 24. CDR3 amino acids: CASSLLFAPFRTGGIIEKLFF. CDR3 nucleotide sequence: TGTGCCAGCAGCCTCCTATTCGCCCCTTTTAGGACAGGGGGCATTATTGAAAAACTGTTTTTT.